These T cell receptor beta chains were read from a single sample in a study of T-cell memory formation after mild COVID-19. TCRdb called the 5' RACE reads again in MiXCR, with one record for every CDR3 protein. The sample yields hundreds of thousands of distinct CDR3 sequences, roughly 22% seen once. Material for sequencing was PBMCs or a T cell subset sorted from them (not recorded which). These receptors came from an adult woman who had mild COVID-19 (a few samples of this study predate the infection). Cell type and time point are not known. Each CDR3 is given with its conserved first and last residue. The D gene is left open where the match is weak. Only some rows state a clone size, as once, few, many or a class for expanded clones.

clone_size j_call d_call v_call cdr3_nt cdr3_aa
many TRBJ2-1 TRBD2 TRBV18 TGTGCCAGCTCACCTATGACTAGCGGGGCAAATGAGCAGTTCTTC CASSPMTSGANEQFF
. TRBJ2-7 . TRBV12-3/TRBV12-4 TGTGCCAGCAGTTTTTCCCCCGACATCTCCTACGAGCAGTACTTC CASSFSPDISYEQYF
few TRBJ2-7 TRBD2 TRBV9 TGTGCCAGCAGCGCGTGGGGGGGGAAGGACGAGCAGTACTTC CASSAWGGKDEQYF
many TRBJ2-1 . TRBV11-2 TGTGCCAGCAGCTCGGGCCCCGTGGAGTTCTTC CASSSGPVEFF
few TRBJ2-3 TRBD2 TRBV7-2 TGTGCCAGCAGCGAGAGCCTCCTGACCCAGCGGGGGACAGATACGCAGTATTTT CASSESLLTQRGTDTQYF
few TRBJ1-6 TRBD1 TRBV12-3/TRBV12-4 TGTGCCAGCAGTTTCTCCCGCAGGGGGCGGAATTCACCCCTCCACTTT CASSFSRRGRNSPLHF
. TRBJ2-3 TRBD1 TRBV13 TGTGCCAGCAAAGGGGGCAGGGGGCCGGATACGCAGTATTTT CASKGGRGPDTQYF
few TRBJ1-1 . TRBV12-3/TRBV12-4 TGTGCCAGCAGCGATTCGTGGGTGAACACTGAAGCTTTCTTT CASSDSWVNTEAFF
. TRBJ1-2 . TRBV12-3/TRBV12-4 TGTGCCAGCACCTACGGGCCGGGGAACGGCTACACCTTC CASTYGPGNGYTF
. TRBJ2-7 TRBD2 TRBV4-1 TGCGCCAGCAGACTTGCTCTAGCGGGAGTAAACTACGAGCAGTACTTC CASRLALAGVNYEQYF
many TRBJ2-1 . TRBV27 TGTGCCAGCTTCCAGAGGTATGAGCAGTTCTTC CASFQRYEQFF
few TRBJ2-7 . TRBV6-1 TGTGCCAGCAGTGACAACACGGGGTGGGAGCAGTACTTC CASSDNTGWEQYF
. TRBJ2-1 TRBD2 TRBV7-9 TGTGCCAGCAGCCTCCGGGCGGGAGGGCGATTTGAGCAGTTCTTC CASSLRAGGRFEQFF
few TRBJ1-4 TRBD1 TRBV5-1 TGCGCCAGCAGCTTCTCTAGACAGGGGTATGAAAAACTGTTTTTT CASSFSRQGYEKLFF
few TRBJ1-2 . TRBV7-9 TGTGCCAGCAGCTTATCTGAGTTGGGTTGGACCTTC CASSLSELGWTF
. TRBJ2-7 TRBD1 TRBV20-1 TGCAGTGCTAGATCGACGGACAGGGTAGTCTACGAGCAGTACTTC CSARSTDRVVYEQYF
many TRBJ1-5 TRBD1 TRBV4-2 TGTGCCAGCAGCCCGACAGGGGATCAGCCCCAGCATTTT CASSPTGDQPQHF
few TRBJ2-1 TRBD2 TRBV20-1 TGCAGTGCTAGCGTAGCGGGGGTTTACAATGAGCAGTTCTTC CSASVAGVYNEQFF
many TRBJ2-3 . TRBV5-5 TGTGCCAGCAGCCCCGCCGGGGATACGCAGTATTTT CASSPAGDTQYF
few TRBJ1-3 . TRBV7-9 TGTGCCAGCACCCACCGGGATAGGGCGGGAAACACCATATATTTT CASTHRDRAGNTIYF
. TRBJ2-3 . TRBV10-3 TGTGCCATCAGCGATTTCCCCACAGATACGCAGTATTTT CAISDFPTDTQYF
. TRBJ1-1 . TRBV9 TGTGCCAGCAGCCCCTACCGCGACAGTTATGCTTTCTTT CASSPYRDSYAFF
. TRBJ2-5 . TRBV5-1 TGCGCCAGCAGCTTTGACAGCACGGAGACCCAGTACTTC CASSFDSTETQYF
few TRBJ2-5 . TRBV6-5 TGTGCCACCGGAACCGGGACAACTTTTTACTTC CATGTGTTFYF
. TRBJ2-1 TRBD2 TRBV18 TGTGCCAGCTCCCGCCCTAGCGGGAGGGCCGTCAATGAGCAGTTCTTC CASSRPSGRAVNEQFF
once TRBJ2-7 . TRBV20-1 TGCAGTGCCCTCCCCAGGGGCATAGCGGGCCCGTCCTACGAGCAGTACTTC CSALPRGIAGPSYEQYF
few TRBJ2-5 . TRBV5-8 TGTGCCAGCAGACCTTGGAGGGTCGGCCAAGAGACCCAGTACTTC CASRPWRVGQETQYF
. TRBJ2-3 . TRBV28 TGTGCCAGCAGTTTATCGGCTACCGAAACAGATACGCAGTATTTT CASSLSATETDTQYF